This paragraph reports one T cell receptor beta chain. The V segment lost 3 bases and the J segment 5 bases; nucleotides outside the gene matches: 1. The CDR3 has 12 residues. Germline CDR1 SEHNR, CDR2 FQNEAQ (reference sequence). As originally analysed: Amplification with reference gene primers provided the estimates of nucleated cell counts. Repertoires were generated with immunoSEQ multiplex PCR, while TCRdb's copy carries only in-frame clones and drops some. The V and J calls and clone size come from that table; D and trimming were worked out from the DNA. The repertoire holds 99,000 or so clones, about 75% seen once, with 15% to 20% in the top ten. These data are taken from a study of blood T cell repertoires in COVID-19. On the study more broadly: Samples taken during acute and convalescent COVID-19 were collected in the United States, Italy and Spain. In each case, the material was cDNA or gDNA derived from T cells, B-cell-depleted T cells, or PBMCs.

Material for sequencing was peripheral blood. The rearrangement uses TRBV7-9 and TRBJ2-7, with 7 positions matching TRBD1. This TCR was recovered from a woman aged 70-85 years with acute or convalescent COVID-19. In DNA, the CDR3 is TGTGCCAGCAGCTTTGGGACAGACGAGCAGTACTTC. It yields the protein CASSFGTDEQYF.